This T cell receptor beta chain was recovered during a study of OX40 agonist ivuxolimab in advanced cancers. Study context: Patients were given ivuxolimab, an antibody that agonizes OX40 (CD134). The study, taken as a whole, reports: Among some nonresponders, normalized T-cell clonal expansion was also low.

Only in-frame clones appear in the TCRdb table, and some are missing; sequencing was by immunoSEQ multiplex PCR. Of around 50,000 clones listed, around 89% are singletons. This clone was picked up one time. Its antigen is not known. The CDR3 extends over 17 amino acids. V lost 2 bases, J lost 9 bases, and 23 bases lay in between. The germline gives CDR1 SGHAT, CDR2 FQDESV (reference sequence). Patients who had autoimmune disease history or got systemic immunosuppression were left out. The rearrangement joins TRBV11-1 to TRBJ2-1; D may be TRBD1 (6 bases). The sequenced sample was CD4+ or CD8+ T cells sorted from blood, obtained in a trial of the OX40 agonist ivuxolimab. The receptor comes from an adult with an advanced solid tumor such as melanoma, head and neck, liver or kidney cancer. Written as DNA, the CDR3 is TGTGCCAGCAGCTTAAATTCATGGGACACTGGGAGCGGTGAGCAGTTCTTC. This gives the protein CASSLNSWDTGSGEQFF.